This TCR beta chain comes out of a study of cytomegalovirus exposure and HLA in healthy donors. CDR3 length equals 14 residues. Germline CDR1 MGHDK, CDR2 SYGVNS. V was pared by 4 bases and J by 2 bases, with 4 bases of the junction left unmatched. This clone was seen only once. This table comes from immunoSEQ multiplex PCR, and its TCRdb copy is limited to in-frame clones, with some not included. This table holds 150,000 to 200,000 clones, around 82% found once. Input material: PBMCs. The clonotype was recovered from a man aged 25 to 40 in good health and CMV-seropositive. The genes are TRBV25-1 and TRBJ2-7, with TRBD1 identical over 8 bases. CDR3 bases: TGTGCCAGCAGTGGTCACAGGGGGACCTACGAGCAGTACTTC. Translated: CASSGHRGTYEQYF.